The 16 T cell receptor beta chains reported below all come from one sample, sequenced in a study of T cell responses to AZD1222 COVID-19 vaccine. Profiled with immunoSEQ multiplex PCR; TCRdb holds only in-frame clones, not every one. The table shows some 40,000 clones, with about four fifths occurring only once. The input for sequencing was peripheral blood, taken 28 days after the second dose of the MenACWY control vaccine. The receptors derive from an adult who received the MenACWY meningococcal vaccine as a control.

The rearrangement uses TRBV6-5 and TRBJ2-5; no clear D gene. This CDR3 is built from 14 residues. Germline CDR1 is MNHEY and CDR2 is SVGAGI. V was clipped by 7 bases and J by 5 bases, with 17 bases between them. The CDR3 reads CASTPGQWPETQYF. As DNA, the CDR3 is TGTGCCAGCACTCCTGGCCAGTGGCCTGAGACCCAGTACTTC.

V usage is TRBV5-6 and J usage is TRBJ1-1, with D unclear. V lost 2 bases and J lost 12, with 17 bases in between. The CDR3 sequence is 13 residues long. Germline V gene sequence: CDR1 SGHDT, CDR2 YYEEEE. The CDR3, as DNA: TGTGCCAGCAGCTTTTCCCGTGCGCAGATGACTTTCTTT. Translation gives CASSFSRAQMTFF.

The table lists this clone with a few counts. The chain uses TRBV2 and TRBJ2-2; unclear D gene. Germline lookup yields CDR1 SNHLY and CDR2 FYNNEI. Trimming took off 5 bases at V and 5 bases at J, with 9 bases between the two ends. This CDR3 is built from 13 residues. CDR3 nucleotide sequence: TGTGCCAGCAGTCGAGGTGGTACCGGGGAGCTGTTTTTT. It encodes CASSRGGTGELFF.

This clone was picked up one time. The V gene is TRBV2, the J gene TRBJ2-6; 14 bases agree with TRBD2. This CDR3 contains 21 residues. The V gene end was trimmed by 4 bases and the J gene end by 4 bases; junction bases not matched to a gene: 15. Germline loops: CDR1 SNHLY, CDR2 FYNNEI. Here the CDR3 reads CASSAPPGLAGASSGANVLTF. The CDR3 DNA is TGTGCCAGCAGTGCTCCACCGGGACTAGCGGGAGCATCGTCCGGGGCCAACGTCCTGACTTTC.

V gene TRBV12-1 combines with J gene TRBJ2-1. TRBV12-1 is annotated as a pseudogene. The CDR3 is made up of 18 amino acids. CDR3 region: CASLNPGSNISALCSKFF. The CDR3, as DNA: TGTGCCAGCTTGAATCCGGGCTCTAATATCTCAGCCCTTTGTTCGAAGTTCTTC.

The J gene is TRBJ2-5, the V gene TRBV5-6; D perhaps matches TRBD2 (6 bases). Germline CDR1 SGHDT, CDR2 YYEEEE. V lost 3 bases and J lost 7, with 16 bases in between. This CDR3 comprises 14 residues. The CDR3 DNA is TGTGCCAGCAGCTCATGGGCCGGGGGAGGGACCCAGTACTTC. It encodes CASSSWAGGGTQYF.

This CDR3 is CASSFGRGKGTEAFF. CDR3 sequence (DNA): TGCGCCAGCAGCTTCGGCAGGGGGAAGGGCACTGAAGCTTTCTTT. The chain links TRBV5-1 to TRBJ1-1, with 7 bases lining up with TRBD1. Germline CDR1 SGHRS, CDR2 YFSETQ. The CDR3 loop spans 15 amino acids. Trimming at V came to 2 bases and at J to 4 bases, leaving 8 bases not matched to a gene.

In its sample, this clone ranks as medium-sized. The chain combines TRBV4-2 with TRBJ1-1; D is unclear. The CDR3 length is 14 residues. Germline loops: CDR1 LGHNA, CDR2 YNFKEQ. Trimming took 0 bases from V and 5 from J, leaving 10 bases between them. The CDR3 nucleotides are TGTGCCAGCAGCCAAGATAAGGTTAGGACTGAAGCTTTCTTT. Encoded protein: CASSQDKVRTEAFF.

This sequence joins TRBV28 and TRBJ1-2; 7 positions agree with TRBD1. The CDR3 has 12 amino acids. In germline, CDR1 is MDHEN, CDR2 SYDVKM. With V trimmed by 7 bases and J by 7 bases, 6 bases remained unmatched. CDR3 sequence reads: CASIGTAGGYTF. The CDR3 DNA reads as TGTGCCAGCATTGGGACAGCAGGTGGCTACACCTTC.

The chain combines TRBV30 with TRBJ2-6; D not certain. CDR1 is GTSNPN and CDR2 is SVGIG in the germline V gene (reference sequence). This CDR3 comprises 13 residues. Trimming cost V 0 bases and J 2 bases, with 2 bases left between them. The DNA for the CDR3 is TGTGCCTGGAGTGTAACTGGGGCCAACGTCCTGACTTTC. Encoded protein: CAWSVTGANVLTF. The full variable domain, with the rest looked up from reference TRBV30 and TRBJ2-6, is SQTIHQWPATLVQPVGSPLSLECTVEGTSNPNLYWYRQAAGRGLQLLFYSVGIGQISSEVPQNLSASRPQDRQFILSSKKLLLSDSGFYLCAWSVTGANVLTFGAGSRLTVL.

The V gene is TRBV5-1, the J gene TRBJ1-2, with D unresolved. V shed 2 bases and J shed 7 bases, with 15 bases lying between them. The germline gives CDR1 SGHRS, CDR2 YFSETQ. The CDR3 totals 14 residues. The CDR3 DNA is TGCGCCAGCAGCTTAAGTGTTATGTCGGGTGGCTACACCTTC. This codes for CASSLSVMSGGYTF.

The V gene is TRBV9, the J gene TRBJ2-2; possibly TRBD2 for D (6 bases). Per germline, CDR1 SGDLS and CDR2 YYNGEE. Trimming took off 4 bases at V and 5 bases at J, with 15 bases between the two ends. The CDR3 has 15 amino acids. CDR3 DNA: TGTGCCAGCAGCACGGAACTAGCCGGGACCGGGGAGCTGTTTTTT. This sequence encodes CASSTELAGTGELFF.

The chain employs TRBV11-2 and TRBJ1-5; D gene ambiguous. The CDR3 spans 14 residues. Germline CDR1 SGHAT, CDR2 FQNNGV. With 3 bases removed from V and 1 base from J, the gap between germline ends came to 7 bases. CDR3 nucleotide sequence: TGTGCCAGCAGCTTTTCTGGAAGCAATCAGCCCCAGCATTTT. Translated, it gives CASSFSGSNQPQHF. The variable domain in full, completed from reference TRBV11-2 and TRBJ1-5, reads EAGVAQSPRYKIIEKRQSVAFWCNPISGHATLYWYQQILGQGPKLLIQFQNNGVVDDSQLPKDRFSAERLKGVDSTLKIQPAKLEDSAVYLCASSFSGSNQPQHFGDGTRLSIL.

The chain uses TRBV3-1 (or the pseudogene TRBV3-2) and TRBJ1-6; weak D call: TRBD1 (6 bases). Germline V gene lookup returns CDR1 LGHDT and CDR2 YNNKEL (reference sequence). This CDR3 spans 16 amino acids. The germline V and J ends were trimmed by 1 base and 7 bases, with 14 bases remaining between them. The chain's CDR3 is CASSQATTGVNSPLHF. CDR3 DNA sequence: TGTGCCAGCAGCCAAGCCACGACAGGAGTAAATTCACCCCTCCACTTT.

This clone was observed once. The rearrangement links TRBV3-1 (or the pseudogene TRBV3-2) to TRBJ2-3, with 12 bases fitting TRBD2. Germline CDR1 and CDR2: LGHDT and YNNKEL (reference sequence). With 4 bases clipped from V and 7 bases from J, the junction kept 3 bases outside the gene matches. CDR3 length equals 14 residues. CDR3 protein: CASSLTSGSHTQYF. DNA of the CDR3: TGTGCCAGCAGCCTGACTAGCGGGAGCCATACGCAGTATTTT.

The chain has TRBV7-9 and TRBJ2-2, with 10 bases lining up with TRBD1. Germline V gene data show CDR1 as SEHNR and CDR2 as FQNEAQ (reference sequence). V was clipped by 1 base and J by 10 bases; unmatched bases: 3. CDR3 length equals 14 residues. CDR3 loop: CASSLGQGASELFF. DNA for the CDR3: TGTGCCAGCAGCTTAGGACAGGGGGCGTCGGAGCTGTTTTTT.